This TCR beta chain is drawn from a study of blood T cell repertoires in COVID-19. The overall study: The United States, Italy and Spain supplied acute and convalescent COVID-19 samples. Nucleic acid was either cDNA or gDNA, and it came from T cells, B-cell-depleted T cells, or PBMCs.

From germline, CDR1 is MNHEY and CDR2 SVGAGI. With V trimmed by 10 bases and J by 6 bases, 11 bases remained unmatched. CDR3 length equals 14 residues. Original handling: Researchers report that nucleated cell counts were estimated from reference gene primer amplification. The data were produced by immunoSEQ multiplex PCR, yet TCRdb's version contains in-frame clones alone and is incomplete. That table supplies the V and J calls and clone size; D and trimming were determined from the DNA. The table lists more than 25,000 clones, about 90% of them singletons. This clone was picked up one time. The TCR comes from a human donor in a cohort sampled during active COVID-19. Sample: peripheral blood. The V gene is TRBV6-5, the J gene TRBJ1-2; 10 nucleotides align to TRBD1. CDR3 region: CATTLGQGGNGYTF. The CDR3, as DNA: TGTGCCACCACACTCGGACAGGGGGGGAATGGCTACACCTTC.